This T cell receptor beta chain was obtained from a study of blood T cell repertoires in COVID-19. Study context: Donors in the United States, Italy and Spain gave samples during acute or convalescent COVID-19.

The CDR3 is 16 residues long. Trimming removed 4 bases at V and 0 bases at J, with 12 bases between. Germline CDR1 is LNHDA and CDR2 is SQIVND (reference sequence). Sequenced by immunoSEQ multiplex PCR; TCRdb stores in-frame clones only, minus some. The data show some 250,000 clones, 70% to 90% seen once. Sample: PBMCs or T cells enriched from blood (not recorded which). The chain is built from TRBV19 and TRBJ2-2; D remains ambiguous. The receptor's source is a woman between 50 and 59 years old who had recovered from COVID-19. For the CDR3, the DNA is TGTGCCAGTAGTAAGAGGTTGCCGACGAACACCGGGGAGCTGTTTTTT. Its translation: CASSKRLPTNTGELFF.